This T cell receptor beta chain was retrieved from a study of T cell clonotyping in hematopoietic cell transplantation. Whole-study findings and limits: Recipient TCR diversity dropped after transplant; expanded clonotypes rose from day 30 to 180. CD4 and CD8 repertoire contributions could not be separated without sorting.

Only in-frame clones appear in the TCRdb table, and some are missing; sequencing was by immunoSEQ multiplex PCR. Altogether some 8,000 clones are present, approximately 92% being singletons, with the ten largest covering about 4.8%. A note on this clone: The target antigen is unknown.

The CDR3 consists of 15 residues. Trimming took 8 bases from V and 0 from J, leaving 11 bases between them. CDR1 and CDR2 (germline): MNHNS, SASEGT. This clonotype was obtained from a female patient in her fifties who had an allogeneic stem cell transplant from an unrelated donor, so the T cells may come from the graft donor. Some clones in this sample may be carry-over from other donors' samples. Specimen: PBMCs, collected 180 days after allogeneic stem cell transplant. The chain recombines TRBV6-1 with TRBJ2-6, with a tentative D call TRBD2 (6 bases). The CDR3 region has the DNA TGTGCCAGCCGGGTGGGGGGCTCTGGGGCCAACGTCCTGACTTTC. Protein sequence: CASRVGGSGANVLTF.